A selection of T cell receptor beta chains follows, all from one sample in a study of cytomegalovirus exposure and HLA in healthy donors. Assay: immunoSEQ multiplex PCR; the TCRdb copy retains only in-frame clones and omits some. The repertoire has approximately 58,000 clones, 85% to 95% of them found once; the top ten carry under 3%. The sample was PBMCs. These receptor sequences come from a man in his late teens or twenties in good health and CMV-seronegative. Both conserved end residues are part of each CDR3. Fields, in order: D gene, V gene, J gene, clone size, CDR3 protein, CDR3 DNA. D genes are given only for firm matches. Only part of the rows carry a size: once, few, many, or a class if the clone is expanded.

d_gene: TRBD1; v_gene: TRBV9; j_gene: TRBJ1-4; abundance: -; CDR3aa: CASSVEGANEKLFF; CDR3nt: TGTGCCAGCAGCGTAGAGGGGGCAAATGAAAAACTGTTTTTT
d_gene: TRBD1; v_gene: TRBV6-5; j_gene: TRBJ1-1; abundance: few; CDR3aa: CASRKGGTENTEAFF; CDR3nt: TGTGCCAGCAGAAAAGGGGGGACAGAGAACACTGAAGCTTTCTTT
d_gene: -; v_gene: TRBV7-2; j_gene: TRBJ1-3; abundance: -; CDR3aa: CASSYLGATSGNTIYF; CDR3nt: TGTGCCAGCAGTTACCTTGGGGCAACCTCTGGAAACACCATATATTTT
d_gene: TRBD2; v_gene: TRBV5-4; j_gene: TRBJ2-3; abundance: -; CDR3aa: CASSSVTSPTDTQYF; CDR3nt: TGTGCCAGCAGTTCTGTGACTAGCCCCACAGATACGCAGTATTTT
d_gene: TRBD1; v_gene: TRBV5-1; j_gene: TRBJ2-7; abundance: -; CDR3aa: CASSYGTGTGKEQYF; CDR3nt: TGCGCCAGCAGCTACGGGACCGGGACAGGGAAGGAGCAGTACTTC
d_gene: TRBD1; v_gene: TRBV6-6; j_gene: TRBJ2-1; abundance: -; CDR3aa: CASSYSADRVNEQFF; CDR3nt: TGTGCCAGCAGTTACTCTGCGGACAGGGTGAATGAGCAGTTCTTC
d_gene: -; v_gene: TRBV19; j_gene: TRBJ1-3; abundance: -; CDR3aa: CATRGGINDGNTIYF; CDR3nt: TGTGCCACCCGCGGGGGAATAAATGATGGAAACACCATATATTTT
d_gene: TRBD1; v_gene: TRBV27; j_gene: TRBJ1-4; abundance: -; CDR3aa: CASSFRQGTNEKLFF; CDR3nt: TGTGCCAGCAGTTTCCGACAGGGAACTAATGAAAAACTGTTTTTT
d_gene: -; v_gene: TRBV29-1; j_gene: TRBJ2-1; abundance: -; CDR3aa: CSVDYIQAFGEQFF; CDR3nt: TGCAGCGTTGATTATATCCAGGCTTTCGGTGAGCAGTTCTTC
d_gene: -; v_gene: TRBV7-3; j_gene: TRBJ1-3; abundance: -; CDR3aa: CASSLDSQPGNTIYF; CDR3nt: TGTGCCAGCAGCTTAGACAGTCAGCCTGGAAACACCATATATTTT
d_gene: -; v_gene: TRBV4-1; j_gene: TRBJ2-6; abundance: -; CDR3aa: CASSQDPLHSGANVLTF; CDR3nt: TGCGCCAGCAGCCAAGATCCACTCCACTCTGGGGCCAACGTCCTGACTTTC
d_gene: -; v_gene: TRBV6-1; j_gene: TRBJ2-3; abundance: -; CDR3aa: CASSGSQGFTDTQYF; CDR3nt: TGTGCCAGCAGTGGGTCACAGGGATTCACAGATACGCAGTATTTT
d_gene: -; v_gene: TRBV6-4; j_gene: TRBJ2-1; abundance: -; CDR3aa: CASSDSRISERRPRYNEQFF; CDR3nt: TGTGCCAGCAGTGACTCGAGGATATCGGAGCGGCGTCCCCGCTACAATGAGCAGTTCTTC
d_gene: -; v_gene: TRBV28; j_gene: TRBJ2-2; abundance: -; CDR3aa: CASSPSVGELFF; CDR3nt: TGTGCCAGCAGCCCCTCTGTCGGGGAGCTGTTTTTT
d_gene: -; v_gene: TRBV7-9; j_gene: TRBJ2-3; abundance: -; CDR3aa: CASSSPLTTQYF; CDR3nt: TGTGCCAGCAGCTCCCCTCTAACTACGCAGTATTTT
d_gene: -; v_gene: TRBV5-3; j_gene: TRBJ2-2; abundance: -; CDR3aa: CARSRRRHTGELFF; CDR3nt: TGTGCCAGAAGCCGGAGGCGGCACACCGGGGAGCTGTTTTTT
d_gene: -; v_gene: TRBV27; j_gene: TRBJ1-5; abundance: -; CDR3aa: CASSFAPTNQPQHF; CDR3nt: TGTGCCAGCAGTTTCGCACCTACTAATCAGCCCCAGCATTTT
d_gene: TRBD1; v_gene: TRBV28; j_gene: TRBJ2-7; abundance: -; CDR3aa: CASRSGQGVGYEQYF; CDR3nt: TGTGCCAGCAGATCAGGACAGGGTGTTGGATACGAGCAGTACTTC
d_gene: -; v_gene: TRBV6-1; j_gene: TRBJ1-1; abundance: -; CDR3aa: CASRRLNTEAFF; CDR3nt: TGTGCCAGCAGGCGGTTGAACACTGAAGCTTTCTTT
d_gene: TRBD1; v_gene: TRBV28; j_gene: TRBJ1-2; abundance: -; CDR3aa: CASSQTGRLGYGYTF; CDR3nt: TGTGCCAGCAGTCAGACAGGGAGGTTGGGCTATGGCTACACCTTC
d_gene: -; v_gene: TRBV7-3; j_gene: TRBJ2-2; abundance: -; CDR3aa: CASSSPNTGELFF; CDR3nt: TGTGCCAGCAGCTCTCCGAACACCGGGGAGCTGTTTTTT
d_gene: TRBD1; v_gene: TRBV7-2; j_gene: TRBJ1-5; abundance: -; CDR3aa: CASSWGSGGQQPQHF; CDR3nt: TGTGCCAGCAGCTGGGGGTCAGGGGGCCAGCAGCCCCAGCATTTT
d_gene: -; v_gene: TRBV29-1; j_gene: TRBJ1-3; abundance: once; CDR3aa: CSIQVTSGNTIYF; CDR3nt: TGCAGCATTCAGGTGACCTCTGGAAACACCATATATTTT
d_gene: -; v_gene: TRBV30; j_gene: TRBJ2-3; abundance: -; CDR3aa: CAWSRAGLTDTQYF; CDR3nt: TGTGCCTGGAGTCGCGCGGGCCTCACAGATACGCAGTATTTT
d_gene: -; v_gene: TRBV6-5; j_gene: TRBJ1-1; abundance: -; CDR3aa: CASSYPGTPNTEAFF; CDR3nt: TGTGCCAGCAGTTATCCCGGGACACCGAACACTGAAGCTTTCTTT
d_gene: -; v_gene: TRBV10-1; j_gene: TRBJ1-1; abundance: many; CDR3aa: CASSDQNTEAFF; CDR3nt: TGCGCCAGCAGTGATCAGAACACTGAAGCTTTCTTT
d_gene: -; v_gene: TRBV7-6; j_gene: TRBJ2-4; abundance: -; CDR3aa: CASSLGQRGVQYF; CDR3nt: TGTGCCAGCAGCTTAGGCCAGCGCGGAGTTCAGTACTTC
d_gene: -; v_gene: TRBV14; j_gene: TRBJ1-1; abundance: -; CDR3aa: CASSHPSGDKDTEAFF; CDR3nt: TGTGCCAGCAGCCACCCCTCAGGGGACAAGGACACTGAAGCTTTCTTT
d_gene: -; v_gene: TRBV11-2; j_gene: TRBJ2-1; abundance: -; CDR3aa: CASSAHREEQFF; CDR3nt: TGTGCCAGCAGCGCGCACAGGGAAGAGCAGTTCTTC
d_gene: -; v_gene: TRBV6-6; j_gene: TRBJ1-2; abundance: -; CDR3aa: CASSQTDPYGYTF; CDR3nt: TGTGCCAGCAGTCAGACAGACCCCTATGGCTACACCTTC
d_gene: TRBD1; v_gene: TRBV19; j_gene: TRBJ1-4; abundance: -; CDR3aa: CASSINGQGGEKLFF; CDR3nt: TGTGCCAGTAGTATAAATGGACAGGGCGGTGAAAAACTGTTTTTT
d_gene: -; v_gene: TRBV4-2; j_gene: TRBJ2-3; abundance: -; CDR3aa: CASSQDRVSTDTQYF; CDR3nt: TGTGCCAGCAGCCAAGACCGCGTAAGCACAGATACGCAGTATTTT
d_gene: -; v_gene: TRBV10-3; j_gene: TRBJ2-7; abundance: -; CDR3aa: CATLGELAYEQYF; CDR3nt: TGTGCCACCTTAGGAGAATTGGCCTACGAGCAGTACTTC
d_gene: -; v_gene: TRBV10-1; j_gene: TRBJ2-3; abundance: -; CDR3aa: CASSVGATDTQYF; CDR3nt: TGCGCCAGCAGTGTGGGGGCCACAGATACGCAGTATTTT
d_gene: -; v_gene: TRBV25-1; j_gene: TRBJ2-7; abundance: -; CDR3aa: CASSSVSKRTGHIYEQYF; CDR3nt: TGTGCCAGCAGTTCCGTCTCGAAGCGAACGGGACACATCTACGAGCAGTACTTC
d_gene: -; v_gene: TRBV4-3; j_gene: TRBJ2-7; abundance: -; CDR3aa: CASSQEADTFEQYF; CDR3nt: TGCGCCAGCAGCCAAGAGGCCGACACCTTCGAGCAGTACTTC
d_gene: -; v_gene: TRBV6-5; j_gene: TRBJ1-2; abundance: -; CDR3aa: CATQGTGYTF; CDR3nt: TGTGCCACCCAGGGGACTGGCTACACCTTC
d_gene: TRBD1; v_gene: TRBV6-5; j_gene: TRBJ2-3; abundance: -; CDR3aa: CASRTGASTDTQYF; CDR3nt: TGTGCCAGCAGAACAGGGGCAAGCACAGATACGCAGTATTTT
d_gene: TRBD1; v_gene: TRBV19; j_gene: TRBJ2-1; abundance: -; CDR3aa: CASSTTGTATQSYNEQFF; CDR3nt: TGTGCCAGTAGTACTACCGGGACAGCGACTCAGTCCTACAATGAGCAGTTCTTC
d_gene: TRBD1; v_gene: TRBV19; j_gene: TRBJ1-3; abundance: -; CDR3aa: CASSTQGIVTGNTIYF; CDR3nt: TGTGCCAGTAGTACACAGGGGATCGTAACTGGAAACACCATATATTTT
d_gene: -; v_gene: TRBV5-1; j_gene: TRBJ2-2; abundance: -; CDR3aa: CASSFGGSAGGELFF; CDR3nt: TGCGCCAGCAGCTTTGGGGGGTCCGCCGGCGGGGAGCTGTTTTTT
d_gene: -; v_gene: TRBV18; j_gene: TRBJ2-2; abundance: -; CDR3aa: CASSPLAEINTGELFF; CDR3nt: TGTGCCAGCTCACCACTAGCGGAGATCAACACCGGGGAGCTGTTTTTT
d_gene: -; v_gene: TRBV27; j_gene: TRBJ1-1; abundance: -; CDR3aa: CASSFGGLGTEAFF; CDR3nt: TGTGCCAGCAGTTTCGGAGGGCTGGGCACTGAAGCTTTCTTT
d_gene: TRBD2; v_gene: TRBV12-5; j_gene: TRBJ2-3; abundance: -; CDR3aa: CASGLLGLLAGVPNTDTQYF; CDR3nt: TGTGCTAGTGGTTTGTTAGGGTTACTAGCGGGAGTCCCCAACACAGATACGCAGTATTTT